The clone carrying this TCR beta chain turned up a few times. The antigen is undetermined. This entry belongs to a study of blood T cells in healthy people across ages. Study-wide points: Because sorting was not performed, PBMCs prevented conclusive naive versus antigen-experienced comparison. Correlation between TCR beta diversity and naive T cell percentage was strong.

Approximately 9 milliliters of peripheral blood were drawn from each donor into EDTA-treated tubes. Looked up from germline, CDR1 is SNHLY and CDR2 is FYNNEI. V was trimmed by 11 bases and J by 3 bases, leaving 8 bases between them. The CDR3 is 10 residues long. Sample-barcoded 5' priming and a J-beta primer mix drove a second PCR of roughly 7 to 11 cycles. In TCRdb, the 5' RACE reads were re-called with MiXCR into one record per CDR3 protein. The sample shows fewer than 900,000 distinct CDR3 sequences, about 36% of them seen only once. The sample was blood. The receptor was derived from a man younger than 30 in good health. The V and J genes are TRBV2 and TRBJ2-7, with D perhaps matching TRBD1 (6 bases). In nucleotides, the CDR3 is TGTGCCGCAGGGGACTACGAGCAGTACTTC. It is translated as CAAGDYEQYF.